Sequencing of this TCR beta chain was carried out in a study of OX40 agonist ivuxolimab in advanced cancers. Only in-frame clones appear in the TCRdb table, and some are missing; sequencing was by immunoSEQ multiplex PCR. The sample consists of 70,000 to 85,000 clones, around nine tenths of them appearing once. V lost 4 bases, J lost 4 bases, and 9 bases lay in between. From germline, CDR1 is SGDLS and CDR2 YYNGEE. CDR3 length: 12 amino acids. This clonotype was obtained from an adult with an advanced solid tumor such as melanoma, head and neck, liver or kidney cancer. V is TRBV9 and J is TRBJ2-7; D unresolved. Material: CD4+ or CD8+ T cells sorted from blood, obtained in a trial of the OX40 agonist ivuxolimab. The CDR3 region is CASSSTDYEQYF. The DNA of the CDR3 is TGTGCCAGCAGCTCTACAGATTACGAGCAGTACTTC.